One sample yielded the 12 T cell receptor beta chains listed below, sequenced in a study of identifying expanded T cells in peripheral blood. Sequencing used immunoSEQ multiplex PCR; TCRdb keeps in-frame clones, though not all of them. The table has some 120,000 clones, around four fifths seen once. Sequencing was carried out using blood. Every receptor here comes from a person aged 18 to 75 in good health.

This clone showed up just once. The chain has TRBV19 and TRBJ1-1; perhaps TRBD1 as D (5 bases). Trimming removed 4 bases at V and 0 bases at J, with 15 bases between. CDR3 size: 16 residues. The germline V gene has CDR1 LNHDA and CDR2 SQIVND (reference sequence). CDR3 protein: CASSTLKGRLNTEAFF. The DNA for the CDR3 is TGTGCCAGTAGTACCCTTAAGGGACGGTTGAACACTGAAGCTTTCTTT. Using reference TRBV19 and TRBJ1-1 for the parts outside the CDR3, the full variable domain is DGGITQSPKYLFRKEGQNVTLSCEQNLNHDAMYWYRQDPGQGLRLIYYSQIVNDFQKGDIAEGYSVSREKKESFPLTVTSAQKNPTAFYLCASSTLKGRLNTEAFFGQGTRLTVV.

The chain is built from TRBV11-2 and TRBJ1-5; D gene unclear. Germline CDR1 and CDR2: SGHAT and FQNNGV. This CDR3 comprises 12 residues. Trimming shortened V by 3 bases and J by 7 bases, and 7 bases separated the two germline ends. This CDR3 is CASSFVGQPQHF. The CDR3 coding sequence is TGTGCCAGCAGCTTTGTGGGGCAGCCCCAGCATTTT.

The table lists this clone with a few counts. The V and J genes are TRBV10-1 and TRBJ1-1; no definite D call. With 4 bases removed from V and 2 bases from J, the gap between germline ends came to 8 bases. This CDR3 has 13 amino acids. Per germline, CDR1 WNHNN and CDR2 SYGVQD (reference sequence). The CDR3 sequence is CASSARVNTEAFF. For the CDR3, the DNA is TGCGCCAGCAGTGCCCGGGTCAACACTGAAGCTTTCTTT.

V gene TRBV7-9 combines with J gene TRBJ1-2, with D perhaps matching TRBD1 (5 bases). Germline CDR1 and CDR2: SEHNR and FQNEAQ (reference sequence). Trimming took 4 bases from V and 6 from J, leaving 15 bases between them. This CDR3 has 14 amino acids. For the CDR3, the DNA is TGTGCCAGCAGCTGGTATAAGGGGACCAATGGCTACACCTTC. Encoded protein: CASSWYKGTNGYTF.

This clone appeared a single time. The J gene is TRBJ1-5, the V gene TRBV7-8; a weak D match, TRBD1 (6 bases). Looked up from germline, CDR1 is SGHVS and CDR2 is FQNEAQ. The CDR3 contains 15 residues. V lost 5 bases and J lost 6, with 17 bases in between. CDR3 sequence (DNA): TGTGCCAGCAGCCAAGAGGGGGTAGTTCGTCAGCCCCAGCATTTT. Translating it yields CASSQEGVVRQPQHF.

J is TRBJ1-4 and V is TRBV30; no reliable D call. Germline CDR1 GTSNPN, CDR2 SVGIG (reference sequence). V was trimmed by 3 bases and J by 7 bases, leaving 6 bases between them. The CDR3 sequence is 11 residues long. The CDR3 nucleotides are TGTGCCTGGAGCATAGGTGAAAAACTGTTTTTT. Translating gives CAWSIGEKLFF.

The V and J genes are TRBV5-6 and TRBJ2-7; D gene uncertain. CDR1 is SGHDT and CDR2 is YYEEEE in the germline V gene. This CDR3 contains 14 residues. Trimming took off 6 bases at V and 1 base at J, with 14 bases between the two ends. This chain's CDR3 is CASTISELSYEQYF. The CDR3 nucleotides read TGTGCCAGCACCATCAGCGAACTATCCTACGAGCAGTACTTC. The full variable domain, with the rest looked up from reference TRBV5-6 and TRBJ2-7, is DAGVTQSPTHLIKTRGQQVTLRCSPKSGHDTVSWYQQALGQGPQFIFQYYEEEERQRGNFPDRFSGHQFPNYSSELNVNALLLGDSALYLCASTISELSYEQYFGPGTRLTVT.

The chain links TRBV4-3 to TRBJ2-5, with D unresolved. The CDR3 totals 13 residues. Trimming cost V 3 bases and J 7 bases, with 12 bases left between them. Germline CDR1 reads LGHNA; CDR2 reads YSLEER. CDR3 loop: CASSHRRYGTQYF. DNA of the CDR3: TGCGCCAGCAGCCATAGAAGGTATGGGACCCAGTACTTC.

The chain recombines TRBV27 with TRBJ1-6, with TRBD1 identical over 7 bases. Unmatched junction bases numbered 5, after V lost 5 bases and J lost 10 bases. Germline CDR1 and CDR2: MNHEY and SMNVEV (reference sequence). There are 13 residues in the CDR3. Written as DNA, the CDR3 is TGTGCCAGCAGTCAACAGGGGTTGTCACCCCTCCACTTT. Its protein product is CASSQQGLSPLHF.

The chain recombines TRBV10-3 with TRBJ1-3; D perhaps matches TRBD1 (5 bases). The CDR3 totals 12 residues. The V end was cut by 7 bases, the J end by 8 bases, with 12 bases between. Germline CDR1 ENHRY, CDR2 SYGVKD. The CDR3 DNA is TGTGCCATCAAAGGGGTCGGGGACACCATATATTTT. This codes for CAIKGVGDTIYF.

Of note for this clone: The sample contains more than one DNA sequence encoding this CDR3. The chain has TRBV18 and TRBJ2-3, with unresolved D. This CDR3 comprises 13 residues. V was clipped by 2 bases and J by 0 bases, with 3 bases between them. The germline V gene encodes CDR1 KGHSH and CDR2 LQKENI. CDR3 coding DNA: TGTGCCAGCTCACCAGGGAGCACAGATACGCAGTATTTT. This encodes CASSPGSTDTQYF.

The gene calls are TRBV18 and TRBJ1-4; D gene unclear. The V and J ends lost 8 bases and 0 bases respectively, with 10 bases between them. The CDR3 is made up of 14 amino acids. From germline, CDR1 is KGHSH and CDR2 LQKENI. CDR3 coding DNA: TGTGCCAGCACAGCCTTTTCAACTAATGAAAAACTGTTTTTT. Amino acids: CASTAFSTNEKLFF.